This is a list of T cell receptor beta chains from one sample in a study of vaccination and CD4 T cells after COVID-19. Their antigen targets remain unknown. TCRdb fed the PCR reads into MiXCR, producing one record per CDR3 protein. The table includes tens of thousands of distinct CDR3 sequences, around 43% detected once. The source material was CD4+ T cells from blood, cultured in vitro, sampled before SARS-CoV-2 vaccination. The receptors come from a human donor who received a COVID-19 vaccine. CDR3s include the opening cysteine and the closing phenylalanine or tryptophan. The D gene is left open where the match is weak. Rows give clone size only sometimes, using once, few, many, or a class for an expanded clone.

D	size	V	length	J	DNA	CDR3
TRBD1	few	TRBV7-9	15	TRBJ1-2	TGTGCCAGCAGCCGGGACAGGGGGCTTAACTATGGCTACACCTTC	CASSRDRGLNYGYTF
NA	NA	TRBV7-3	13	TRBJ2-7	TGTGCCAGCAGCTTAAGCGGGCAAACTGAGCAGTACTTC	CASSLSGQTEQYF
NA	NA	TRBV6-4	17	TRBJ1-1	TGTGCCAGCAGACCCCGGGCCCCATACCGGGGAAACACTGAAGCTTTCTTT	CASRPRAPYRGNTEAFF
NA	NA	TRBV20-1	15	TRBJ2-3	TGCAGTGCTAGTCCAGGGGATACTCTAACAGATACGCAGTATTTT	CSASPGDTLTDTQYF
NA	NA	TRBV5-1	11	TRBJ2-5	TGCGCCAGCAGTGATCTGGAGACCCAGTACTTC	CASSDLETQYF
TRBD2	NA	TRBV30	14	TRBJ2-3	TGTGCCTGGAAGGGAGCGGGGGGGCTAGATACGCAGTATTTT	CAWKGAGGLDTQYF
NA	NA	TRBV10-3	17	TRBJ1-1	TGTGCCATCAGTGATCGCTTAGTCTCGGGAATGAACACTGAAGCTTTCTTT	CAISDRLVSGMNTEAFF
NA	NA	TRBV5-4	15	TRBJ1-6	TGTGCCAGCAGCTCCCCGGGACAAGATAATTCACCCCTCCACTTT	CASSSPGQDNSPLHF
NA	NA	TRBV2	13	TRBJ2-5	TGTGCCAGCAGTGTTCTACAGGGAGGGACCCAGTACTTC	CASSVLQGGTQYF
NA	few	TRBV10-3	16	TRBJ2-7	TGTGCCATCAGTGAGTCGACTGGGGGCCTCTCCTACGAGCAGTACTTC	CAISESTGGLSYEQYF
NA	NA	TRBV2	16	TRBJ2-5	TGTGCCAGCAGTGAAGCGCTTCCGTCCCAGTCGGAGACCCAGTACTTC	CASSEALPSQSETQYF
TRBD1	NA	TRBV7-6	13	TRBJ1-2	TGTGCCAGCAGCTTCGTCAGGGGGCTTGGCTACACCTTC	CASSFVRGLGYTF
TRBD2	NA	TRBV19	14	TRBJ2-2	TGTGCCAGTACCGGGGGGGCGTACACCGGGGAGCTGTTTTTT	CASTGGAYTGELFF
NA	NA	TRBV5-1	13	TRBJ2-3	TGCGCCAGCAGCCTCTCACGCGCAGATACGCAGTATTTT	CASSLSRADTQYF
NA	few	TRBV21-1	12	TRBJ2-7	TGTGCCAGCAGCATTGGGGGGGCCGAGCAGTACTTC	CASSIGGAEQYF
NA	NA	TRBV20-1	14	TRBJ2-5	TGCAGATCAACAGCCCTGCCAGGCCAAGAGACCCAGTACTTC	CRSTALPGQETQYF
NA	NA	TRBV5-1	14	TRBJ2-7	TGCGCCAGCAGCCTGGCGGAGGGTCCGGACGAGCAGTACTTC	CASSLAEGPDEQYF
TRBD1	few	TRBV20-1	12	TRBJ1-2	TGCAGTGCTCCGTCGACAGGGCATGGCTACACCTTC	CSAPSTGHGYTF
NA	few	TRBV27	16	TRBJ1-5	TGTGCCAGCAGTCCGCAATCGGGACATAGAGATCAGCCCCAGCATTTT	CASSPQSGHRDQPQHF
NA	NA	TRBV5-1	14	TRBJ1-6	TGCGCCAGCAGCTTGGAAGCTCCAGGTTCACCCCTCCACTTT	CASSLEAPGSPLHF
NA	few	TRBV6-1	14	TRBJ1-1	TGTGCCAGCAGATTACAAGGGGGGAACACTGAAGCTTTCTTT	CASRLQGGNTEAFF
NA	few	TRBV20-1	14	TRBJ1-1	TGCAGTGCTAGAGATTTAAACTTTAACACTGAAGCTTTCTTT	CSARDLNFNTEAFF
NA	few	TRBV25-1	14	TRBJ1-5	TGTGCCAGCAGTGAATGGGGACGTAATCAGCCCCAGCATTTT	CASSEWGRNQPQHF
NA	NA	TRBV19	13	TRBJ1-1	TGTGCCAGTAGTATAGGAACGTACACTGAAGCTTTCTTT	CASSIGTYTEAFF
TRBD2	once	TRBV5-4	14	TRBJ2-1	TGTGCCAGCAGCTCTACCGGGACTAGAAATGAGCAGTTCTTC	CASSSTGTRNEQFF